Listed below are T cell receptor beta chains from one sample, sequenced in a study of OX40 agonist ivuxolimab in advanced cancers. The assay was immunoSEQ multiplex PCR, and TCRdb's table has in-frame clones only and misses some. Of tens of thousands of clones listed, 70% to 90% were seen once; the top ten hold 5% to 7%. The specimen was CD4+ or CD8+ T cells sorted from blood, collected in a trial of the OX40 agonist ivuxolimab. All receptors come from an adult with an advanced solid tumor such as melanoma, head and neck, liver or kidney cancer. CDR3s leave out the opening cysteine and the closing phenylalanine or tryptophan. A D gene is named only where the DNA matches it firmly.

V: TRBV28; J: TRBJ1-1; D: TRBD1; CDR3: ASWTGPGLEAF
V: TRBV27; J: TRBJ1-1; D: -; CDR3: ASTRTALNTEAF
V: TRBV28; J: TRBJ1-5; D: -; CDR3: ASSLPGRARRSNQPQH
V: TRBV19; J: TRBJ2-5; D: TRBD1; CDR3: ASSKNRGQETQY
V: TRBV2; J: TRBJ2-3; D: TRBD2; CDR3: ASSSGTSGRGVTDTQY
V: TRBV4-1; J: TRBJ2-3; D: -; CDR3: ASSQVTYRDTQY
V: TRBV20-1; J: TRBJ2-5; D: -; CDR3: SAWGYGTQY
V: TRBV4-3; J: -; D: -; CDR3: ASSQEAEYEQY
V: TRBV6-6; J: TRBJ1-1; D: -; CDR3: ASSYSGGKGVTEAF
V: TRBV21-1; J: TRBJ2-2; D: -; CDR3: ASSTRQGVTGELF
V: TRBV6-5; J: TRBJ2-3; D: -; CDR3: ASGKGSPDTQY
V: TRBV7-2; J: TRBJ2-7; D: -; CDR3: ASSLGTAYEQY
V: TRBV15; J: TRBJ2-7; D: -; CDR3: ATSRETTGPYEQY
V: TRBV11-3; J: TRBJ2-1; D: TRBD2; CDR3: ASSSGTSGVNEQF
V: TRBV28; J: TRBJ2-7; D: TRBD1; CDR3: ASSKGQGSGLYEQY
V: TRBV5-4; J: TRBJ1-3; D: -; CDR3: ASSADSYSGNTIY
V: TRBV29-1; J: TRBJ2-1; D: -; CDR3: SVREFREQF
V: TRBV10-3; J: TRBJ1-6; D: -; CDR3: AISGQVTNSPLH
V: TRBV11-3; J: TRBJ2-3; D: TRBD1; CDR3: ASSPGQGPTDTQY
V: TRBV6-6; J: TRBJ2-2; D: -; CDR3: ASSYTGNTGELF
V: TRBV6-1; J: TRBJ1-2; D: TRBD1; CDR3: ASSPTGGHGYT
V: TRBV5-1; J: TRBJ2-4; D: TRBD1; CDR3: ASNVGTGGLAKNIQY
V: TRBV6-1; J: TRBJ1-3; D: -; CDR3: AGSDLGLRNTIY
V: TRBV5-8; J: TRBJ1-5; D: -; CDR3: ASSPGDQPQH
V: TRBV28; J: TRBJ1-1; D: -; CDR3: ASSLSLTGSTEAF
V: TRBV7-9; J: TRBJ2-5; D: TRBD2; CDR3: AGSLMGGYQETQY
V: TRBV19; J: TRBJ1-5; D: TRBD1; CDR3: ASSIGTGSYDQPQH
V: TRBV27; J: TRBJ2-1; D: -; CDR3: ASSLYGGLNEQF
V: TRBV28; J: TRBJ1-5; D: TRBD1; CDR3: ASGQPTGVTNQPQH
V: TRBV28; J: TRBJ1-5; D: -; CDR3: ASSARGQSNQPQH
V: TRBV4-3; J: TRBJ2-3; D: TRBD2; CDR3: ASSQDSVAGGADTQY
V: TRBV10-1; J: TRBJ2-2; D: TRBD1; CDR3: ASSGDRLNTGELF
V: TRBV27; J: TRBJ1-2; D: -; CDR3: ASSPFGGDPGGYT
V: TRBV28; J: TRBJ1-4; D: -; CDR3: ASRGESWGTSEKLF
V: TRBV14; J: TRBJ2-1; D: -; CDR3: ASSQERQVYNEQF
V: TRBV6-6; J: TRBJ2-7; D: TRBD1; CDR3: ASSQRTGYEQY
V: TRBV10-2; J: TRBJ1-6; D: -; CDR3: ASSDPPDNYNSPLH
V: TRBV10-3; J: TRBJ2-3; D: -; CDR3: ATGGAGTDTQY
V: TRBV19; J: TRBJ2-3; D: -; CDR3: ASSVYREQY
V: TRBV9; J: TRBJ2-7; D: -; CDR3: ASSVGTVGGEQY
V: TRBV18; J: TRBJ2-2; D: -; CDR3: ASSPQNRDTGELF
V: TRBV21-1; J: TRBJ1-2; D: -; CDR3: ASSTGTLNYGYT